A single T cell receptor beta chain is shown here with its context. The target antigen is unknown. This CDR3 is built from 13 residues. CDR1 SGHVS and CDR2 FQNEAQ come from the germline V gene. Trimming stripped 5 bases from V and 3 bases from J, with 8 bases between. Then a second PCR, running roughly 7 to 11 cycles, was carried out with a sample-barcoded 5' primer and a J-beta primer mix. A 12-random-nucleotide template-switch adaptor tagged each cDNA molecule. TCRdb reanalysed the 5' RACE reads using MiXCR and keeps one entry per CDR3 protein. Here the sample spans some 900,000 distinct CDR3 sequences, roughly 52% being singletons. The sample comes from a study of blood T cells in healthy people across ages. Study-wide findings and caveats: Naive and antigen-experienced cells could not be conclusively compared, given unsorted PBMCs. There were more naive CD4+ cells and higher diversity in long-lived donors than in aged donors.

The gene calls are TRBV7-8 and TRBJ2-1; D is undetermined. The TCR originated in a man under 40 in good health. The sequenced material came from blood. In nucleotides, the CDR3 is TGTGCCAGCAGCCAACCGGGCTACAATGAGCAGTTCTTC. Translation: CASSQPGYNEQFF.